The table lists the clone carrying this T cell receptor beta chain with a few counts. The entry originates in a study of technical replicates of blood from several donors. This CDR3 is 13 amino acids long. J lost 14 bases, V lost 3 bases, and 10 bases had no gene match. The V gene's germline CDR1 is GTSNPN and CDR2 SVGIG (reference sequence). Profiled with immunoSEQ multiplex PCR; TCRdb holds only in-frame clones, not every one. The sample records about 67,000 clones, nearly 98% being singletons. Source material: T cells isolated from PBMCs. This chain uses TRBV30 with TRBJ2-1; 10 bases agree with TRBD2. The sequence was collected from a human donor in good health. CDR3 sequence: CAWRTAGGPREFF. In DNA form, the CDR3 reads TGTGCCTGGAGGACAGCGGGAGGGCCTCGGGAGTTCTTC.